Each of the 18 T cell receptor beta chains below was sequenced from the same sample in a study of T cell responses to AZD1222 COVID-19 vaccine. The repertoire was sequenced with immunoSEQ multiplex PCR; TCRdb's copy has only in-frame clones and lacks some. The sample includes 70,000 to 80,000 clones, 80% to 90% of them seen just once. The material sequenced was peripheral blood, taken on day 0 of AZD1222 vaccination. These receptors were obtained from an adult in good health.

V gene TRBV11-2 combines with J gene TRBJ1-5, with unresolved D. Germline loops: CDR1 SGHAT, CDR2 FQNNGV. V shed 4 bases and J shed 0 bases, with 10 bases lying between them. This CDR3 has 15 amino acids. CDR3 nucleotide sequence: TGTGCCAGCAGCTCCGGACTGAATAGCAATCAGCCCCAGCATTTT. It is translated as CASSSGLNSNQPQHF. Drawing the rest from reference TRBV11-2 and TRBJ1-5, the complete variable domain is EAGVAQSPRYKIIEKRQSVAFWCNPISGHATLYWYQQILGQGPKLLIQFQNNGVVDDSQLPKDRFSAERLKGVDSTLKIQPAKLEDSAVYLCASSSGLNSNQPQHFGDGTRLSIL.

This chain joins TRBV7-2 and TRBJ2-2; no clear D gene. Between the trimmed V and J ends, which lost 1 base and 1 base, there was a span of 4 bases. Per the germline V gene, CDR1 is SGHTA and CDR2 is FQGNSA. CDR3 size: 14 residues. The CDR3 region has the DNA TGTGCCAGCAGCTTAGTAGTGAACACCGGGGAGCTGTTTTTT. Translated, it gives CASSLVVNTGELFF.

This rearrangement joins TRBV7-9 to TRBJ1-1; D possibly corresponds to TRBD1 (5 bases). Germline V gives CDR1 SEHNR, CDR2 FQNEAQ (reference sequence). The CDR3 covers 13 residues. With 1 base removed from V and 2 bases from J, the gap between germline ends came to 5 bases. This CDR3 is CASSLGTNTEAFF. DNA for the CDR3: TGTGCCAGCAGCTTAGGGACAAACACTGAAGCTTTCTTT.

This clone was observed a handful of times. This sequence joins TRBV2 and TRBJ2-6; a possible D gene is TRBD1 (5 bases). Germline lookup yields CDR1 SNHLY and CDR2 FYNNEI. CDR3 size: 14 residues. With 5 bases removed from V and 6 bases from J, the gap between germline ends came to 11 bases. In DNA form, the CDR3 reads TGTGCCAGCAGTCCGGACACTAAGGCCAACGTCCTGACTTTC. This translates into CASSPDTKANVLTF.

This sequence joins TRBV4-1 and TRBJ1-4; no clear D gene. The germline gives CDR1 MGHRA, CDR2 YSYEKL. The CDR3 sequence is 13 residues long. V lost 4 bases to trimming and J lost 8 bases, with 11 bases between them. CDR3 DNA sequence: TGCGCCAGCAGCCCCCCCCGTGACGAAAAACTGTTTTTT. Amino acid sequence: CASSPPRDEKLFF.

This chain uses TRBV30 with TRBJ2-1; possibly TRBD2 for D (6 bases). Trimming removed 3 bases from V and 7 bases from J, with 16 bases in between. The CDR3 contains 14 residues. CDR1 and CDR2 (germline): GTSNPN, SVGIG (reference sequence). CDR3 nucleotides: TGTGCCTGGAGCGGAGGGGCTCCGACGAATGAGCAGTTCTTC. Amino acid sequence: CAWSGGAPTNEQFF.

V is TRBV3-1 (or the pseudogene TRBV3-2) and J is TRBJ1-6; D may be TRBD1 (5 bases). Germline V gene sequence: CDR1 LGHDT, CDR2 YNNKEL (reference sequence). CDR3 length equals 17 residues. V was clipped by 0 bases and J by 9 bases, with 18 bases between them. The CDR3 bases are TGTGCCAGCAGCCAAGAGCCAGGACGCGGGGGTGCTTCACCCCTCCACTTT. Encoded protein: CASSQEPGRGGASPLHF.

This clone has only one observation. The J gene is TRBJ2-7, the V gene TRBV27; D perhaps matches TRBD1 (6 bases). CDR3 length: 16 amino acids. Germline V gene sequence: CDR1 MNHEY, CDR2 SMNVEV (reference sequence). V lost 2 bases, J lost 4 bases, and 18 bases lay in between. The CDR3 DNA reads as TGTGCCAGCAGTTTAAACGCAGGGGAGACTCTTTACGAGCAGTACTTC. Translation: CASSLNAGETLYEQYF.

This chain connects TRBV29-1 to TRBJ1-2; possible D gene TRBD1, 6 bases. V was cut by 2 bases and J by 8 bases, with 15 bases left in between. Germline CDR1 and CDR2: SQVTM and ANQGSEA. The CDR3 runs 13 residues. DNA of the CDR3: TGCAGCGTTGAAAGTGGCAGGGGTCAGGGCTACACCTTC. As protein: CSVESGRGQGYTF.

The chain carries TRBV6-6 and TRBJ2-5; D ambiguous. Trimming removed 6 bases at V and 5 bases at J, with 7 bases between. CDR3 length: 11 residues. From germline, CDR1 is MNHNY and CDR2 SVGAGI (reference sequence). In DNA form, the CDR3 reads TGTGCCAGCAGCCCCGGCGAGACCCAGTACTTC. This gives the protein CASSPGETQYF.

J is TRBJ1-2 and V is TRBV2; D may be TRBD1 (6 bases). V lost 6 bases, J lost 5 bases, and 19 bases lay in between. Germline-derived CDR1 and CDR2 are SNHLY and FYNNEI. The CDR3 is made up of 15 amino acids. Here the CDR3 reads CASRGDGQGLYGYTF. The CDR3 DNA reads TGTGCCAGCAGGGGCGACGGGCAGGGGCTATATGGCTACACCTTC.

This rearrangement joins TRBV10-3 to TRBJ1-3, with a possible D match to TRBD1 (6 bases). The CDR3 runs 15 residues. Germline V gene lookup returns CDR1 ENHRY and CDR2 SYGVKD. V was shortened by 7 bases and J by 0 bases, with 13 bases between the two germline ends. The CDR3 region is CAITNRTVSGNTIYF. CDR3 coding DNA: TGTGCCATCACCAACAGGACAGTCTCTGGAAACACCATATATTTT.

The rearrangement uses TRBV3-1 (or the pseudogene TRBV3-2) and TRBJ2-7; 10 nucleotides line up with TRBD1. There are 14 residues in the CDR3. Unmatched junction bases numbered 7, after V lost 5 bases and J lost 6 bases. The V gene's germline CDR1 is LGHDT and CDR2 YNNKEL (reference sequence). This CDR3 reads CASSAGTGEFEQYF. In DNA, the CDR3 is TGTGCCAGCAGCGCCGGGACAGGGGAGTTCGAGCAGTACTTC.

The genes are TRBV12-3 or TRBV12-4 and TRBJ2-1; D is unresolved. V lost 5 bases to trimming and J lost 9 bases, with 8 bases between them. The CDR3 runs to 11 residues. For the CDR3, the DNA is TGTGCCAGCAGTCCGTACGGTGAGCAGTTCTTC. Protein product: CASSPYGEQFF.

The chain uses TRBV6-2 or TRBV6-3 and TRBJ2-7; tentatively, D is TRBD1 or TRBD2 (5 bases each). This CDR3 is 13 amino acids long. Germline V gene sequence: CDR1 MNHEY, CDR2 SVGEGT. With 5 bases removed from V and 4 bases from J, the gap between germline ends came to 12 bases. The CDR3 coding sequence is TGTGCCAGCAGTCAGGGACCGACTTACGAGCAGTACTTC. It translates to CASSQGPTYEQYF.

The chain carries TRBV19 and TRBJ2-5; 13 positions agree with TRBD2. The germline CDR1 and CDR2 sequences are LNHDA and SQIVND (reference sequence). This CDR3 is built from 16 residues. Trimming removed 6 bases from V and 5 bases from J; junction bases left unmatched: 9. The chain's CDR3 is CASRRRGLAGPETQYF. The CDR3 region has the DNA TGTGCCAGTAGGCGAAGGGGACTAGCGGGACCGGAGACCCAGTACTTC.

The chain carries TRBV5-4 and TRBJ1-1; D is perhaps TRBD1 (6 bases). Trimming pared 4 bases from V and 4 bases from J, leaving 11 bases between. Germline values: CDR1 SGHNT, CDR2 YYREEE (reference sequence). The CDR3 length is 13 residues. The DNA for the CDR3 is TGTGCCAGCAGCCTACAGGGAAGCACTGAAGCTTTCTTT. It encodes CASSLQGSTEAFF.

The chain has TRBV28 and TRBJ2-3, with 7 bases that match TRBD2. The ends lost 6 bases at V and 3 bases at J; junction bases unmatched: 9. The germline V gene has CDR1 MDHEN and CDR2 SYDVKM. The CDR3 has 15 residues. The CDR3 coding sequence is TGTGCCAGCAGCCCCCTAGCGGAGGGGACAGATACGCAGTATTTT. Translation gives CASSPLAEGTDTQYF.